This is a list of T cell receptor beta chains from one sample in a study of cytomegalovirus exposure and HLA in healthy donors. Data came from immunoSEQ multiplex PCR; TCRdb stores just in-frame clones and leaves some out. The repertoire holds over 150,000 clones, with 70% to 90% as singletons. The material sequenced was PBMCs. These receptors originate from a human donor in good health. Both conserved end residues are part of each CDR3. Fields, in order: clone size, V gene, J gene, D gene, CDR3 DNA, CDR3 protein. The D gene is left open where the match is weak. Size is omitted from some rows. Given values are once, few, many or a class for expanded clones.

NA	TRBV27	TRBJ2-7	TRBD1	TGTGCCAGCAGGAAGGGGACAGGGAAGCAGTACTTC	CASRKGTGKQYF
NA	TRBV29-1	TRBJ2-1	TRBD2	TGCAGCGCCACCTACATAGCGGGAGTTTACAATGAGCAGTTCTTC	CSATYIAGVYNEQFF
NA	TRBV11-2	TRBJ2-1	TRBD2	TGTGCCAGCAGCTGGTCGGGGACTAGCTTCAGTGAGCAGTTCTTC	CASSWSGTSFSEQFF
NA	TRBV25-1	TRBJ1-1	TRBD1	TGTGCCAGCAGTGAATATGAGAGGGACAGGGGGACTGAAGCTTTCTTT	CASSEYERDRGTEAFF
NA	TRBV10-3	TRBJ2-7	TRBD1	TGTGCCATCAGTGGCTTGGGGACAGGGGGCGAGCAGTACTTC	CAISGLGTGGEQYF
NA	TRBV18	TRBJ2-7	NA	TGTGCCAGCTCACCGCGGGACCGCTCCTACGAGCAGTACTTC	CASSPRDRSYEQYF
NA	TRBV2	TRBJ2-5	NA	TGTGCCAGCAGTGCCAAAGAGACCCAGTACTTC	CASSAKETQYF
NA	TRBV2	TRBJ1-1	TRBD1	TGTGCCAGCAGTCGACAGGGAAACACTGAAGCTTTCTTT	CASSRQGNTEAFF
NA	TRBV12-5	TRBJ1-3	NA	TGTGCTAGTGGTTTGGTACTTTACCCTGGGGGGGGCGGAAACACCATATATTTT	CASGLVLYPGGGGNTIYF
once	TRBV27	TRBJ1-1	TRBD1	TGTGCCAGCAGTTTGTGGGGGATTACTGGGGACAGGGCCAACACTGAAGCTTTCTTT	CASSLWGITGDRANTEAFF
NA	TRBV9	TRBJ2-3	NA	TGTGCCAGCAGCGTTCGGGGGGCCGTAGATACGCAGTATTTT	CASSVRGAVDTQYF
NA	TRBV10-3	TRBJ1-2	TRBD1	TGTGCCATCAGGACAGTAACAGGGGGTGGCTACACCTTC	CAIRTVTGGGYTF
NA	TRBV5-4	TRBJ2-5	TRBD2	TGTGCCAGCAGCTTGCGGGGGGAAGGGGAGACCCAGTACTTC	CASSLRGEGETQYF
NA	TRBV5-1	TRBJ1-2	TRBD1	TGCGCCAGCAGCTTGGGCTCACAGGGGATTAATGGCTACACCTTC	CASSLGSQGINGYTF
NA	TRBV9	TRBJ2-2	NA	TGTGCCAGCAGCCCACGAGGGGACTCGAACACCGGGGAGCTGTTTTTT	CASSPRGDSNTGELFF
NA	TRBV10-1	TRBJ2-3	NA	TGCGCCAGCAGTTTAGGAGTGGCAGCCCAAACAGATACGCAGTATTTT	CASSLGVAAQTDTQYF
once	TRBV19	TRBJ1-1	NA	TGTGCCAGTAGTCTCCGACATAACGGGGGGACTGAAGCTTTCTTT	CASSLRHNGGTEAFF
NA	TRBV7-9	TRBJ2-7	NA	TGTGCCAGCAGCTCGGTACAGGAGCAGTACTTC	CASSSVQEQYF
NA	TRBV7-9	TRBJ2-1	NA	TGTGCCTCAAGGGGCTCCTACAATGAGCAGTTCTTC	CASRGSYNEQFF
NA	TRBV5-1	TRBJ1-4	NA	TGCGCCAGCAGCTTGGGTCAGGAAAAACTGTTTTTT	CASSLGQEKLFF
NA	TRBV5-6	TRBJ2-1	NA	TGTGCCAGCAGCTTTCCGTCTGGCCTCGACAATGAGCAGTTCTTC	CASSFPSGLDNEQFF
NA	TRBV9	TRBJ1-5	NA	TGTGCCAGCAGCGCAGGGACACTTAATCAGCCCCAGCATTTT	CASSAGTLNQPQHF
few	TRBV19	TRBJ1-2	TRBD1	TGTGCCAGTAGTATTCGGGACAGGGTACCCCACACCTTC	CASSIRDRVPHTF
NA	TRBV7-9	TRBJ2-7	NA	TGTGCCAGCAGCTTATCAGGGTACGAGCAGTACTTC	CASSLSGYEQYF
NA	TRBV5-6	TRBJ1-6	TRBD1	TGTGCCAGCAGCTTAAACAGGGGGCATTCACCCCTCCACTTT	CASSLNRGHSPLHF
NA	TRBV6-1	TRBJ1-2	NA	TGTGCCAGCACGCGGCGGCCTTATGGCTACACCTTC	CASTRRPYGYTF
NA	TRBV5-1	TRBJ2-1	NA	TGCGCCAGCAGCACCTCTAATCCCTACAATGAGCAGTTCTTC	CASSTSNPYNEQFF
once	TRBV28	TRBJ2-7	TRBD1	TGTGCCAGCAGTCCTTACACAGGGGGCTACGAGCAGTACTTC	CASSPYTGGYEQYF
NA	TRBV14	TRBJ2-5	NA	TGTGCCAGCAGCCTCGGGGAGACCCAGTACTTC	CASSLGETQYF
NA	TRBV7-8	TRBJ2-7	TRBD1	TGTGCCAGCAGCTTTAACCCGGGACAGGGATCGGACGAGCAGTACTTC	CASSFNPGQGSDEQYF
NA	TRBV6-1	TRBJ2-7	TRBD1	TGTGCCAGCACGGAAACCCAGGGGGCGAGTTACGAGCAGTACTTC	CASTETQGASYEQYF